This TCR beta chain emerged from a study of control samples from healthy donors and cancer patients. This CDR3 spans 16 amino acids. V shed 1 base and J shed 0 bases, with 11 bases lying between them. The germline gives CDR1 SGHDT, CDR2 YYEEEE. The data were produced by immunoSEQ multiplex PCR, yet TCRdb's version contains in-frame clones alone and is incomplete. This sample yields around 230,000 clones, of which about 95% are seen a single time; about 1.6% belongs to the top ten. The sample consisted of blood. The V and J genes are TRBV5-6 and TRBJ1-3; no firm D call. This clonotype was obtained from a man in his fifties in good health. CDR3 sequence reads: CASSLSYRSSGNTIYF. In nucleotides, the CDR3 is TGTGCCAGCAGCTTGTCCTACCGAAGCTCTGGAAACACCATATATTTT.